This T cell receptor beta chain was observed in a study of beta chain features in type 1 diabetes. Overall study: Healthy donors and patients had similar age, gender and cell yields. Over all samples combined, around 110 million sorted cells were examined.

CDR1 is SQVTM, CDR2 ANQGSEA, per germline. V dropped 6 bases and J dropped 3 bases, with 14 bases sitting between them. The CDR3 spans 13 residues. The sequenced template was cDNA made from the entire isolated RNA. Sequencing was performed with immunoSEQ multiplex PCR; in TCRdb, only in-frame clones are kept and a portion is missing. Of approximately 400,000 clones listed, over 12% are singletons. In its sample, this clone was seen a few times. The sample taken for sequencing was naive CD4+ T cells from blood. This receptor was obtained from a woman aged 18-29 years in good health. The gene calls are TRBV29-1 and TRBJ1-2, with a weak D call TRBD1 (5 bases). CDR3 region: CSVLRGVDYGYTF. CDR3 DNA sequence: TGCAGCGTCCTCCGGGGGGTAGACTATGGCTACACCTTC.